The clone carrying this TCR beta chain was observed a handful of times. Its matching antigen is unknown. TCRdb used MiXCR to reprocess the 5' RACE reads, holding one entry per CDR3 protein. The sample has approximately 50,000 distinct CDR3 sequences, 6% to 8.5% seen once. The V segment lost 4 bases and the J segment 5 bases; nucleotides outside the gene matches: 4. Germline V gene lookup returns CDR1 SGHAT and CDR2 FQNNGV. This CDR3 region has 16 residues. This specimen belongs to a study of spatial heterogeneity in lung cancer. In the study overall: More beta-chain than alpha-chain sequences were consistently detected. Study outcomes and limitations: More often at tumor resection than at routine follow-up, ubiquitous expanded tumor TCRs were detected in the blood.

Sample time point: blood at routine non-recurrence follow-up after resection. Researchers sequenced whole RNA taken from tumor, nontumor lung or frozen PBMC without sorting. This TCR was recovered from a female donor with early-stage non-small cell lung cancer. This chain connects TRBV11-2 to TRBJ2-1; TRBD2 agrees at 14 bases. The sample here was PBMCs, taken at follow-up. This chain's CDR3 is CASSWTSGGPNNEQFF. The CDR3 nucleotides read TGTGCCAGCAGCTGGACTAGCGGGGGGCCCAACAATGAGCAGTTCTTC.